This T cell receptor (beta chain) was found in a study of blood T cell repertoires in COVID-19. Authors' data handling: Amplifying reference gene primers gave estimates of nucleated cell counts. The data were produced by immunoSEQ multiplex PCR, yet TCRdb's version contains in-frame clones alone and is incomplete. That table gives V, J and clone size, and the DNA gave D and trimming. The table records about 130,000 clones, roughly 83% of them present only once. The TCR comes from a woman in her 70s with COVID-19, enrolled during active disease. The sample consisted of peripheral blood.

In nucleotides, the CDR3 is TGTGCCATCAGTGAGCAGGGGGATGGCTACACCTTC. Residues: CAISEQGDGYTF. This sequence joins TRBV10-3 and TRBJ1-2; 7 nucleotides align to TRBD1. The V gene's germline CDR1 is ENHRY and CDR2 SYGVKD. CDR3 length: 12 residues. The V and J ends lost 2 bases and 6 bases, in that order; junction bases with no gene match: 0.